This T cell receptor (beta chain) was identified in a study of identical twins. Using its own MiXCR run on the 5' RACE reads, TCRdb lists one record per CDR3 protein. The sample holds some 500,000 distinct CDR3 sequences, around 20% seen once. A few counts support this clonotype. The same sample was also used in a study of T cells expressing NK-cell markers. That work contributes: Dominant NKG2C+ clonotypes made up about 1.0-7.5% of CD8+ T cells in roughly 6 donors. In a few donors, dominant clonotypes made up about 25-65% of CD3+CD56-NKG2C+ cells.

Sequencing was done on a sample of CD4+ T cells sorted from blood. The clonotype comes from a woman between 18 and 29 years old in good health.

In nucleotides, the CDR3 is TGCAGCGTTTCCGGGGCTGGAGGAGGGGCCAACGTCCTGACTTTC. It is translated as CSVSGAGGGANVLTF. V and J are TRBV29-1 and TRBJ2-6; tentatively, D is TRBD1 or TRBD2 (5 bases each). Germline assignment: CDR1 SQVTM and CDR2 ANQGSEA. Trimming stripped 5 bases from V and 4 bases from J, with 15 bases between. This CDR3 contains 15 residues.